This T cell receptor (beta chain) is drawn from a study of CD8+CD57+ T cells in acquired aplastic anemia. Study at large: The DNA of sorted CD4+ and CD8+ cells averaged approximately 2.9 ug. Study results and limitations: Between patients and controls, CD8+ Simpson's diversity did not vary significantly.

Genomic DNA, serving as template, underwent TCR beta VDJ and CDR3 profiling. Using its own MiXCR run on the reads, TCRdb lists one record per CDR3 protein. The sample lists approximately 260,000 distinct CDR3 sequences, around 82% occurring once. Regarding this clonotype: Its antigen remains unidentified. Compared with germline, one end of the junction differs, possibly owing to a read error.

For sequencing, patients were chosen who had shown expansion of CD8+CD57+ cells by flow cytometry. Among the patients, all had severe acquired aplastic anemia. This CDR3 is 15 amino acids long. Per the germline V gene, CDR1 is SGHTA and CDR2 is FQGTGA. The sequence was collected from a human donor with aplastic anemia. This rearrangement joins TRBV7-3 to TRBJ1-6, with D hard to call. What was sequenced was sorted CD4+, CD8+, or CD8+CD57+ T cells (not recorded which) from PBMCs. CDR3 in DNA: TGTGCCAGCAGCCAAACTAGCTCTTATAATTCACCCCTCAACTTT. It is translated as CASSQTSSYNSPLNF.